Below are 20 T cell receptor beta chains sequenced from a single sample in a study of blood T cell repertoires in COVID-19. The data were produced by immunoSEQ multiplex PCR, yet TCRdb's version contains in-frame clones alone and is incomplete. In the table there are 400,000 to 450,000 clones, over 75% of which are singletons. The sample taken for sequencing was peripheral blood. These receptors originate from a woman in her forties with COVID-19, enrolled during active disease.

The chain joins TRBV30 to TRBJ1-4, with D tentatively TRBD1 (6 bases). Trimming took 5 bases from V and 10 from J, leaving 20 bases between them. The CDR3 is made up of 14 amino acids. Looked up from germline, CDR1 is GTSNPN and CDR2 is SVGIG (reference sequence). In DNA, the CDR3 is TGTGCCTGGTCTACTACCGGGACAATGGGAAAACTGTTTTTT. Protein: CAWSTTGTMGKLFF.

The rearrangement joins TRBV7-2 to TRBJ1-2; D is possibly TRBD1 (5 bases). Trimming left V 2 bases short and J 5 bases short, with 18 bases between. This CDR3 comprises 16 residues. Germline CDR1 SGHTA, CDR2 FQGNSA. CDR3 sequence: CASSLRFGGRDYGYTF. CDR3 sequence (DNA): TGTGCCAGCAGCTTAAGGTTCGGGGGAAGGGATTATGGCTACACCTTC.

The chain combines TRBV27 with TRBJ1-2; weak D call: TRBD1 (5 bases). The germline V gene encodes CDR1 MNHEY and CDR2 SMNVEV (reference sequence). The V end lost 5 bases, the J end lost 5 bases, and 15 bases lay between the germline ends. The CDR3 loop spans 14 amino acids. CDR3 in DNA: TGTGCCAGCAGTCCCCTATCCAGGGATTATGGCTACACCTTC. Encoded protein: CASSPLSRDYGYTF.

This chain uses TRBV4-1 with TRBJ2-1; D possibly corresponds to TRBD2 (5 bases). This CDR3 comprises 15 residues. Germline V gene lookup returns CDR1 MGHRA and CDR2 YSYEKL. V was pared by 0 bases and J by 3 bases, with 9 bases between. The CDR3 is CASSQELEFYNEQFF. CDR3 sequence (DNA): TGCGCCAGCAGCCAAGAACTAGAGTTCTACAATGAGCAGTTCTTC.

The CDR3 DNA is TGTGCCAGCTCACCAGTTACAACTAATGAAAAACTGTTTTTT. It specifies CASSPVTTNEKLFF. This sequence joins TRBV18 and TRBJ1-4; D unclear. The CDR3 totals 14 residues. Looked up from germline, CDR1 is KGHSH and CDR2 is LQKENI. The V and J ends lost 2 bases and 0 bases respectively, with 4 bases between them.

The CDR3 DNA reads TGTGCCAGTAAGGAGCCCAACTCCTACGAGCAGTACTTC. Amino acids: CASKEPNSYEQYF. The chain recombines TRBV19 with TRBJ2-7, with D unclear. Trimming cost V 7 bases and J 0 bases, with 10 bases left between them. Germline CDR1 reads LNHDA; CDR2 reads SQIVND (reference sequence). This CDR3 region has 13 residues.

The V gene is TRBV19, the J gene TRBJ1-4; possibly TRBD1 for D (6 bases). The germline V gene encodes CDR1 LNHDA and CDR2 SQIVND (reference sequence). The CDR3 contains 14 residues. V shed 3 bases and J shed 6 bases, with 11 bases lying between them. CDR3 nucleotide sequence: TGTGCCAGTAGTATGGCAGGGGCCTATGAAAAACTGTTTTTT. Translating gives CASSMAGAYEKLFF.

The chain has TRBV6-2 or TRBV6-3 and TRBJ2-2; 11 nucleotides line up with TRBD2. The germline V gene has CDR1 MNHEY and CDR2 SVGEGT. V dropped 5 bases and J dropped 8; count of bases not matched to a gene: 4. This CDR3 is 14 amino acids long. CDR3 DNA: TGTGCCAGCAGTCTAGCGGGGGGCCTAGGGGAGCTGTTTTTT. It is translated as CASSLAGGLGELFF.

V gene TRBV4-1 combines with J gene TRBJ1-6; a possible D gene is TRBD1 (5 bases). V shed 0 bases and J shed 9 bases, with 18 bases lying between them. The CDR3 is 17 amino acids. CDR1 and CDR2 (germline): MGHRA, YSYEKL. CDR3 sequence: CASSQEVPGRVISPLHF. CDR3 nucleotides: TGCGCCAGCAGCCAAGAAGTCCCAGGGAGGGTCATTTCACCCCTCCACTTT.

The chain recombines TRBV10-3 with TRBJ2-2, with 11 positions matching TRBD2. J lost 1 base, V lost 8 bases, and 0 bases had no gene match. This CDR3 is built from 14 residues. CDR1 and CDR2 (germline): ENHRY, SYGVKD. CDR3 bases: TGTGCCATCGGACTAGCGGGGAACACCGGGGAGCTGTTTTTT. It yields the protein CAIGLAGNTGELFF.

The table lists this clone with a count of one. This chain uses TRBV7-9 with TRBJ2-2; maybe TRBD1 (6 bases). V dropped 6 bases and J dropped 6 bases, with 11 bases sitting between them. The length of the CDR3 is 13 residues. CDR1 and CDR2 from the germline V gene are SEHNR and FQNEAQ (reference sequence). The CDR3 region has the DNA TGTGCCAGCAGTTCACAGGGAGCCGGGGAGCTGTTTTTT. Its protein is CASSSQGAGELFF.

Written as DNA, the CDR3 is TGTGCCAGCAGTCAAGTTACAGGGGGCTCCTACGAGCAGTACTTC. This translates into CASSQVTGGSYEQYF. V gene TRBV7-2 combines with J gene TRBJ2-7; 8 bases line up with TRBD1. The CDR3 is 15 amino acids. V gave up 6 bases and J gave up 0 bases; unmatched junction bases: 7. Germline CDR1 and CDR2: SGHTA and FQGNSA.

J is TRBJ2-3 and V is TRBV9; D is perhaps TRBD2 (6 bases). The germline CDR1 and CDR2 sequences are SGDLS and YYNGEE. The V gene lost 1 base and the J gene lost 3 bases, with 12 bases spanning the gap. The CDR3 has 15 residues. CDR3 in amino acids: CASSVLGGITDTQYF. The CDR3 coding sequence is TGTGCCAGCAGCGTATTGGGCGGGATTACAGATACGCAGTATTTT.

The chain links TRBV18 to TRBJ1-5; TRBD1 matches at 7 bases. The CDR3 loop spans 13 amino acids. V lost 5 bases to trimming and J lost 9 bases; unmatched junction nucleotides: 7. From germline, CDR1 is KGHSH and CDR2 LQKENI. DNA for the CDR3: TGTGCCAGCTCATTGGACAGGTCTTTGCCCCAGCATTTT. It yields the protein CASSLDRSLPQHF.

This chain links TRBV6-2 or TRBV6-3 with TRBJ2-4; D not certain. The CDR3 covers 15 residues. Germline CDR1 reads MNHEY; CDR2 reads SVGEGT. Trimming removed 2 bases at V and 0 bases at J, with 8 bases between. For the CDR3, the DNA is TGTGCCAGCAGTTACGGGCAGATAGCCAAAAACATTCAGTACTTC. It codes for CASSYGQIAKNIQYF.

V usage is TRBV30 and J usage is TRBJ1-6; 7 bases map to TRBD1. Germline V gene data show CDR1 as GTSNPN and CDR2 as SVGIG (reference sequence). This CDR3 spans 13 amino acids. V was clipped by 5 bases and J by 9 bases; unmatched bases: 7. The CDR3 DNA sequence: TGTGCCTGGCAGGGTCACAGGGGTTCACCCCTCCACTTT. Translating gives CAWQGHRGSPLHF.

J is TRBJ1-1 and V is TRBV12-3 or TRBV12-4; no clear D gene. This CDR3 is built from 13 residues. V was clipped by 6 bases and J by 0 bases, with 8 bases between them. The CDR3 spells CASSLDLNTEAFF. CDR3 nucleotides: TGTGCCAGCAGCCTGGACTTGAACACTGAAGCTTTCTTT.

The CDR3 DNA is TGTGCAAGTCGCTTGACAGGGAAAGGAAACACCATATATTTT. Translated, it gives CASRLTGKGNTIYF. This chain links TRBV12-2 with TRBJ1-3; the table's D gene call, TRBD1, was not cross checked with the DNA. TRBV12-2 is tagged as a pseudogene. The CDR3 has 14 amino acids.

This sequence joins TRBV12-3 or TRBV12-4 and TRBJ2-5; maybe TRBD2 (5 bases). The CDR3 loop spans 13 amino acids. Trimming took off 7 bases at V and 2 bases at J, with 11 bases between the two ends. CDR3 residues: CASTGGLQETQYF. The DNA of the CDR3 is TGTGCCAGCACGGGCGGGTTACAAGAGACCCAGTACTTC.

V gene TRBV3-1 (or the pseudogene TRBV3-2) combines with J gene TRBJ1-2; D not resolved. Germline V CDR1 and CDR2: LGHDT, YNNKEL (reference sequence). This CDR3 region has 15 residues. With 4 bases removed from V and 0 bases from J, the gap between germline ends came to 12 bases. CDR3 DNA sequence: TGTGCCAGCAGCCCCTGGGCTTTAGCTAACTATGGCTACACCTTC. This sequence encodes CASSPWALANYGYTF.